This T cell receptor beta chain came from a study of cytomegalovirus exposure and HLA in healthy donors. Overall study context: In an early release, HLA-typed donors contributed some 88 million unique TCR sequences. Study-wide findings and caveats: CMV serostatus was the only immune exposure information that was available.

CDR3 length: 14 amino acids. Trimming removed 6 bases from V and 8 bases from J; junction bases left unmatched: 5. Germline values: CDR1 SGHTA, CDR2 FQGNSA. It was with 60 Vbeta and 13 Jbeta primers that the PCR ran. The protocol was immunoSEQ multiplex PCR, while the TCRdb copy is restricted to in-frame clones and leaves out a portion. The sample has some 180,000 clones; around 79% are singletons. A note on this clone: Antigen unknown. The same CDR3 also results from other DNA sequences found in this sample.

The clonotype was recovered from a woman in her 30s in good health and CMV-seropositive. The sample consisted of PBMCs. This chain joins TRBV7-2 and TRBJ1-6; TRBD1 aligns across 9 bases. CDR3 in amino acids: CASSFTGGDSPLHF. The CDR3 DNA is TGTGCCAGCAGTTTTACAGGGGGCGATTCACCCCTCCACTTT.